This T cell receptor beta chain derives from a study of shared clonotypes between healthy human individuals. Worth noting for this clone: As yet, its antigen is unknown.

Study outcomes and limitations: Only blood was sampled; tissue repertoires likely differ.

Authors' data handling: From ImmunoSEQ came sequences covering only the junction and carrying no quality scores, so filtering differed. Libraries were prepared by immunoSEQ multiplex PCR; TCRdb keeps only in-frame clonotypes and omits some of them. V, J and clone size reflect that table, while D and trimming were determined from the DNA. The profile shows about 490,000 clones, 60% to 85% of them singletons. Per the germline V gene, CDR1 is MNHEY and CDR2 is SMNVEV (reference sequence). There are 11 residues in the CDR3. Trimming cost V 5 bases and J 2 bases, with 3 bases left between them. Source material: PBMCs. The source of this sequence is a woman aged 35 to 49 in good health. Some clones in this sample may be carry-over from other donors' samples. The chain recombines TRBV27 with TRBJ2-5; D is uncertain. DNA of the CDR3: TGTGCCAGCAGTATTCAAGAGACCCAGTACTTC. This gives the protein CASSIQETQYF.